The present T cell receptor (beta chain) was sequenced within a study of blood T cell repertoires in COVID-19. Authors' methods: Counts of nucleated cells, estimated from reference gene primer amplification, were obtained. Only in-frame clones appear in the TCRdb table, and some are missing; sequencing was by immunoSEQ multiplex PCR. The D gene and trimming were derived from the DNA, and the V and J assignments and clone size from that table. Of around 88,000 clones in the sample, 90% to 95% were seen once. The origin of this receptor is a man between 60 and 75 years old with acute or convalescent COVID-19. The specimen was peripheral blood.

The CDR3 nucleotides are TGTGCCAGCAGGGGGACAGGGGGGAACACTGAAGCTTTCTTT. This gives the protein CASRGTGGNTEAFF. This chain uses TRBV5-6 with TRBJ1-1, with 11 bases aligning to TRBD1. Germline CDR1 reads SGHDT; CDR2 reads YYEEEE. The CDR3 runs to 14 residues. The V gene end was trimmed by 5 bases and the J gene end by 1 base; junction bases not matched to a gene: 1.